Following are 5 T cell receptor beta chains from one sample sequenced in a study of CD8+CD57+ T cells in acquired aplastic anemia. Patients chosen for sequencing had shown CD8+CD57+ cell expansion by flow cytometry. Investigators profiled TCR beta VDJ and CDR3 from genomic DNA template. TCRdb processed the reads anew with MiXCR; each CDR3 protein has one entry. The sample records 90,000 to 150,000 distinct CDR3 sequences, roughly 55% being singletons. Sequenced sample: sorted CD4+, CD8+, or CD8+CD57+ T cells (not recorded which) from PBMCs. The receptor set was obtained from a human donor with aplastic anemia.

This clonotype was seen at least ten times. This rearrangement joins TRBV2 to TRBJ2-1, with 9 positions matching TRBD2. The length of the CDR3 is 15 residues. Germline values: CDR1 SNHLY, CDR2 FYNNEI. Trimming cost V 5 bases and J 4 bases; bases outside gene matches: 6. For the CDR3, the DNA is TGTGCCAGCAGTACCCCGACTAGCGGATACAATGAGCAGTTCTTC. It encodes CASSTPTSGYNEQFF.

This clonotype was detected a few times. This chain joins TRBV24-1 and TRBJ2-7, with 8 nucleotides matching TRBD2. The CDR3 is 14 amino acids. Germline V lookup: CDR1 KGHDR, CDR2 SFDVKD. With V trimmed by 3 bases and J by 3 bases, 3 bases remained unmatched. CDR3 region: CATSDREGDYEQYF. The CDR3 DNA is TGTGCCACCAGTGATCGGGAGGGGGACTACGAGCAGTACTTC.

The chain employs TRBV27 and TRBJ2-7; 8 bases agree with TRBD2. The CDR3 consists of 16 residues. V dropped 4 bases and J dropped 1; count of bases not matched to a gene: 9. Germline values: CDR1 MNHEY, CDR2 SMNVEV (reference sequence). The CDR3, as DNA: TGTGCCAGCAGTTCCCCCGGGGGGGGAGCGTCCTACGAGCAGTACTTC. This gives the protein CASSSPGGGASYEQYF.

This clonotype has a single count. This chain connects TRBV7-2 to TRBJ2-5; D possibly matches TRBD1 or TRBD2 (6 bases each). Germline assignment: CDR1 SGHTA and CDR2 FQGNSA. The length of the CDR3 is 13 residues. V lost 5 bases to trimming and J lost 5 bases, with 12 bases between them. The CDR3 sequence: CASSEGGRETQYF. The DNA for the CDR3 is TGTGCCAGCAGCGAGGGGGGCCGGGAGACCCAGTACTTC.

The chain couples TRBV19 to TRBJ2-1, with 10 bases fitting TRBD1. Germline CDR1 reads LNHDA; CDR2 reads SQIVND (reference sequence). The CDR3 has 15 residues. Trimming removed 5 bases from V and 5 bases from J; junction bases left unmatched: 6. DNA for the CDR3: TGTGCCAGTAGTGAAGCCGGGACAGGGGACAATGAGCAGTTCTTC. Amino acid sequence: CASSEAGTGDNEQFF.